This TCR beta chain was captured by sequencing in a study of cytomegalovirus exposure and HLA in healthy donors. At the level of the study: HLA-typed donors were the source of approximately 85 million unique TCRs held in an early data release.

It was with 60 Vbeta and 13 Jbeta primers that the PCR ran. This table comes from immunoSEQ multiplex PCR, and its TCRdb copy is limited to in-frame clones, with some not included. The sample contains under 150,000 clones, about 76% of which appear only once. The CDR3 extends over 16 amino acids. Trimming took off 3 bases at V and 3 bases at J, with 17 bases between the two ends. The germline CDR1 and CDR2 sequences are MGHRA and YSYEKL. This clone showed up just once. This chain connects TRBV4-1 to TRBJ1-1; a possible D gene is TRBD1 (6 bases). This receptor was taken from a middle-aged woman in good health and CMV-seronegative. Sequences were obtained from PBMCs. CDR3 in DNA: TGCGCCAGCAGCCAGTTAAACAGGGAAGGTGACACTGAAGCTTTCTTT. Amino acids: CASSQLNREGDTEAFF.